One and the same sample provided the 22 T cell receptor beta chains below, sequenced in a study of glioma-infiltrating T cells. Using RNA template, CDR3s of TCR alpha and beta were amplified with iRepertoire arm-PCR. TCRdb re-called the multiplex PCR reads with MiXCR, one entry per CDR3 protein. The table shows about 180,000 distinct CDR3 sequences, with about 46% occurring only once. Sequencing was done on a sample of glioma tissue, nonneoplastic brain tissue, or PBMCs (not recorded which). Receptors originate from a human donor with low-grade glioma or glioblastoma, undergoing nonglioma brain surgery, or in good health (not recorded which).

There are a few counts of this clonotype. The gene calls are TRBV10-2 and TRBJ2-2; 12 bases line up with TRBD1. Germline V gene sequence: CDR1 WSHSY, CDR2 SAAADI. The CDR3 covers 15 residues. Germline trimming cut 6 bases from V and 5 bases from J; bases unmatched to any gene: 4. The CDR3 loop reads CASRGTGGDTGELFF. CDR3 bases: TGCGCCAGCAGGGGGACAGGGGGCGATACCGGGGAGCTGTTTTTT.

The chain couples TRBV19 to TRBJ2-7; D possibly uses TRBD1 or TRBD2 (6 bases each). The CDR3 loop spans 15 amino acids. Germline V gene lookup returns CDR1 LNHDA and CDR2 SQIVND (reference sequence). V was shortened by 3 bases and J by 8 bases, with 20 bases between the two germline ends. For the CDR3, the DNA is TGTGCCAGTAGTATTGGCCAGACGGGGGCGCGGAAGCAGTACTTC. It codes for CASSIGQTGARKQYF. The full variable domain, its missing parts supplied by reference TRBV19 and TRBJ2-7, is DGGITQSPKYLFRKEGQNVTLSCEQNLNHDAMYWYRQDPGQGLRLIYYSQIVNDFQKGDIAEGYSVSREKKESFPLTVTSAQKNPTAFYLCASSIGQTGARKQYFGPGTRLTVT.

The chain carries TRBV6-4 and TRBJ2-1; possible D gene TRBD2, 5 bases. The germline gives CDR1 MRHNA, CDR2 SNTAGT. This CDR3 is 15 amino acids long. With 5 bases removed from V and 7 bases from J, the gap between germline ends came to 18 bases. CDR3 region: CASSWTVSRENEQFF. The CDR3 coding sequence is TGTGCCAGCAGTTGGACTGTCTCCCGGGAAAATGAGCAGTTCTTC.

Of note for this clonotype: This could be a read error, since a much larger clone is one nucleotide away. This chain links TRBV2 with TRBJ1-2; 9 bases are a match to TRBD1. CDR1 SNHLY and CDR2 FYNNEI come from the germline V gene. V lost 7 bases to trimming and J lost 4 bases; unmatched junction nucleotides: 10. The CDR3 loop spans 15 amino acids. The CDR3 bases are TGTGCCAGCATAACCGGGACAGGGAAAGGCTATGGCTACACCTTC. Amino acid sequence: CASITGTGKGYGYTF.

This clonotype has more than one count but fewer than ten. The chain employs TRBV5-4 and TRBJ2-3; TRBD2 might be the D (7 bases). Between the trimmed V and J ends, which lost 7 bases and 5 bases, there was a span of 20 bases. The V gene's germline CDR1 is SGHNT and CDR2 YYREEE (reference sequence). The CDR3 contains 15 residues. The CDR3, as DNA: TGTGCCAGCGCCCTGAGGGGGAGGGCCGGAGATACGCAGTATTTT. Protein sequence: CASALRGRAGDTQYF.

Many counts were recorded for this clonotype. The rearrangement uses TRBV3-1 and TRBJ2-1; D ambiguous. Germline-derived CDR1 and CDR2 are LGHDT and YNNKEL (reference sequence). This CDR3 region has 14 residues. V dropped 3 bases and J dropped 0 bases, with 6 bases sitting between them. This chain's CDR3 is CASSHFSSYNEQFF. The CDR3 DNA reads TGTGCCAGCAGCCATTTCAGCTCCTACAATGAGCAGTTCTTC.

This clonotype was counted between two and nine times. This sequence joins TRBV3-1 and TRBJ2-5; D is unresolved. CDR1 and CDR2 (germline): LGHDT, YNNKEL (reference sequence). Trimming pared 0 bases from V and 5 bases from J, leaving 10 bases between. The CDR3 is 14 amino acids. CDR3 in amino acids: CASSQDAVAETQYF. The CDR3 DNA sequence: TGTGCCAGCAGCCAAGATGCGGTCGCCGAGACCCAGTACTTC.

Regarding this clonotype: A much more abundant neighbour one base away suggests this may be a read error. The chain has TRBV11-2 and TRBJ2-3, with D maybe TRBD1 (6 bases). The better agreement between TRBJ1-5 and the DNA end casts doubt on the J call. This CDR3 is built from 13 residues. The germline gives CDR1 SGHAT, CDR2 FQNNGV. CDR3 bases: TGTGCCAGCAGCTTGGACAGTAGCGATACGCAGCATTTT. Translating gives CASSLDSSDTQHF.

This clonotype was observed many times. The genes are TRBV15 and TRBJ2-7; D perhaps matches TRBD2 (5 bases). The germline CDR1 and CDR2 sequences are LNHNV and YYDKDF (reference sequence). This CDR3 has 13 residues. V lost 3 bases to trimming and J lost 3 bases, with 9 bases between them. CDR3 nucleotides: TGTGCCACCAGCAGTTTTGCGGGCTACGAGCAGTACTTC. Translation: CATSSFAGYEQYF.

This clonotype appeared a few times. A much more abundant neighbour one base away suggests this may be a read error. This chain uses TRBV20-1 with TRBJ2-7; D might be TRBD1 (6 bases). The CDR3 runs 14 residues. V lost 2 bases and J 6 bases, leaving 17 bases between the germline ends. The germline V gene encodes CDR1 DFQATT and CDR2 SNEGSKA (reference sequence). The CDR3 sequence is CSARTRGTILEQYF. The CDR3 DNA follows: TGCAGTGCTAGAACTAGAGGGACAATTCTCGAGCAGTACTTC.

With regard to this clonotype: A much bigger clone sits one base away, suggesting this may be a read error. This chain uses TRBV6-2 or TRBV6-3 with TRBJ1-5; TRBD1 is a possible D gene (5 bases). There are 14 residues in the CDR3. V lost 6 bases and J 8 bases, leaving 17 bases between the germline ends. CDR1 is MNHEY, CDR2 SVGEGT, per germline. CDR3 amino acids: CASSSGRTEKPQHF. The DNA of the CDR3 is TGTGCCAGCAGCTCGGGACGGACCGAAAAGCCCCAGCATTTT.

In its sample, this clonotype was seen a few times. One base away lies a much larger clone, so this may be a sequencing read error. The J gene is TRBJ2-1, the V gene TRBV28; no clear D. The CDR3 runs to 11 residues. Germline V CDR1 and CDR2: MDHEN, SYDVKM. The CDR3 bases are TGTGCCAGCAGCTCTCATTCGGAGCAGCTCTTC. It codes for CASSSHSEQLF.

This clonotype occurred many times. The rearrangement uses TRBV6-1 and TRBJ2-7; D possibly corresponds to TRBD2 (6 bases). Germline CDR1 and CDR2: MNHNS and SASEGT. The CDR3 length is 15 residues. V lost 5 bases and J 5 bases, leaving 19 bases between the germline ends. The CDR3 coding sequence is TGTGCCAGCAGTTGGGAGGTTTCAATTTTCAACGAGCAGTACTTC. Amino acid sequence: CASSWEVSIFNEQYF.

This clonotype was picked up many times. The chain carries TRBV6-6 and TRBJ1-1, with D possibly matching TRBD1 (6 bases). V gave up 2 bases and J gave up 4 bases, with 11 bases separating them. Germline assignment: CDR1 MNHNY and CDR2 SVGAGI (reference sequence). The CDR3 loop spans 14 amino acids. CDR3 region: CASSYPGQSTEAFF. The CDR3 coding sequence is TGTGCCAGCAGTTACCCGGGACAATCCACTGAAGCTTTCTTT.

In its sample, this clonotype was seen many times. CDR3 amino acids: CASSLSANTEAFF. CDR3 bases: TGCGCCAGCAGCTTGTCGGCGAACACTGAAGCTTTCTTT. This chain joins TRBV5-1 and TRBJ1-1; D call uncertain. The germline gives CDR1 SGHRS, CDR2 YFSETQ. The V end was cut by 1 base, the J end by 1 base, with 5 bases between. The CDR3 runs 13 residues.

This clonotype has just a few counts. V is TRBV4-1 and J is TRBJ2-1; D is ambiguous. Per germline, CDR1 MGHRA and CDR2 YSYEKL. The length of the CDR3 is 14 residues. V was shortened by 1 base and J by 7 bases, with 11 bases between the two germline ends. The CDR3 coding sequence is TGCGCCAGCAGCCAAGGGTCTGGTTGGAATGAGCAGTTCTTC. Its protein is CASSQGSGWNEQFF.

On this clonotype itself: Likely a read error: the CDR3 ends without its conserved phenylalanine or tryptophan. The V and J genes are TRBV5-8 and TRBJ2-7, with D possibly TRBD1 on 5 matching bases. CDR3 length: 13 residues. The germline V gene has CDR1 SGHTS and CDR2 YDEGEE. Deletions cut 6 bases from V and 6 bases from J, with 16 bases between. CDR3 nucleotide sequence: TGTGCCAGCAAGAGAATGGGGCAGCTCGAGCAGTACTTA. This codes for CASKRMGQLEQYL.

For this clonotype: This may be a read error: a much more frequent sequence differs by one nucleotide. The rearrangement uses TRBV7-2 and TRBJ2-3; D may be TRBD2 (6 bases). This CDR3 is built from 15 residues. Germline CDR1 is SGHTA and CDR2 is FQGNSA. V lost 3 bases and J 4 bases, leaving 14 bases between the germline ends. CDR3 residues: CASSLVNGSADTQYF. The DNA for the CDR3 is TGTGCCAGCAGCTTGGTTAACGGGAGTGCAGATACGCAGTATTTT.

This clonotype has just a few counts. J is TRBJ2-1 and V is TRBV5-1; the D gene is possibly TRBD2 (5 bases). The CDR3 contains 12 residues. Per the germline V gene, CDR1 is SGHRS and CDR2 is YFSETQ. Deletions cut 0 bases from V and 10 bases from J, with 8 bases between. The CDR3 region has the DNA TGCGCCAGCAGCTTGGAGGAGGCCGAGCAGTTCTTC. Translating it yields CASSLEEAEQFF.

Points on this clonotype: A read error is possible here, since a much larger clone lies one base away. This chain joins TRBV11-2 and TRBJ2-3; 9 bases align to TRBD2. The germline V gene has CDR1 SGHAT and CDR2 FQNNGV. V was pared by 6 bases and J by 2 bases, with 6 bases of the junction left unmatched. The CDR3 loop spans 15 amino acids. For the CDR3, the DNA is TGTGCCAGCAGTCCGAGGACTAGCGACACAGATACGCAGTATTTT. Amino acid sequence: CASSPRTSDTDTQYF.

This clonotype occurred many times. The CDR3 loop is CASSIGTLPREQFF. The CDR3, as DNA: TGTGCCAGTAGTATAGGGACCCTTCCCCGTGAGCAGTTCTTC. This sequence joins TRBV19 and TRBJ2-1; no firm D call. The germline gives CDR1 LNHDA, CDR2 SQIVND (reference sequence). The CDR3 loop spans 14 amino acids. With 1 base removed from V and 9 bases from J, the gap between germline ends came to 13 bases.

The chain recombines TRBV7-2 with TRBJ2-5; D unclear. There are 15 residues in the CDR3. V lost 4 bases and J 5 bases, leaving 17 bases between the germline ends. Germline CDR1 SGHTA, CDR2 FQGNSA. This CDR3 reads CASSSDGRPEETQYF. CDR3 DNA sequence: TGTGCCAGCAGCTCGGACGGTCGCCCCGAGGAGACCCAGTACTTC.